This TCR beta chain emerged from a study of Ad26.COV2.S vaccination and SARS-CoV-2 variants. About the research overall: Intramuscular Ad26.COV2.S at 5x10^10 or 1x10^11 viral particles.

Treatment indicated: about 20 received Ad26.COV2.S at low or high dose, single or two shots; 5 received placebo; per-sample allocation not given. The samples were gathered on day 63 after the first injection of vaccine or placebo. An adult donor aged 18-55 years was enrolled in Boston. Produced via immunoSEQ multiplex PCR; TCRdb's table is partial and in-frame only. The repertoire holds more than 300,000 clones, with roughly 86% as singletons. For this clone: The antigen remains undetermined.

The germline gives CDR1 SGDLS, CDR2 YYNGEE. The CDR3 sequence is 15 residues long. The V end lost 3 bases, the J end lost 4 bases, and 16 bases lay between the germline ends. Points from the study as a whole: Analyses of TCR breadth and depth may have underestimated total T cell responses. After vaccination, substantial breadth of spike-specific CD8+ and CD4+ responses was reported.

The chain has TRBV9 and TRBJ1-1, with D possibly TRBD1 on 6 matching bases. The sample in question was peripheral blood, obtained in a trial of Ad26.COV2.S vaccine versus placebo. The TCR originated in a person between 18 and 59 years old who received the Ad26.COV2.S COVID-19 vaccine or a placebo. The CDR3, as DNA: TGTGCCAGCAGCGGAACGACAGGAGTTGGCACTGAAGCTTTCTTT. It is translated as CASSGTTGVGTEAFF.